This T cell receptor (beta chain) was retrieved from a study of CD4 T cells in relation to SARS-CoV-2 and coronaviruses. The wider study: TCR beta CDR3s were sequenced after roughly 10-day antigen culture of PBMCs. Of the patients, seven to nine were male, a few female, two Hispanic. Study findings and constraints: Pre-pandemic and post-infection samples never came from the same donor. The assay detects memory recall responses, not culture-primed primary responses.

Remarks on this clone: As yet, its antigen is unknown.

Germline V gene lookup returns CDR1 PRHDT and CDR2 FYEKMQ (reference sequence). The CDR3 extends over 14 amino acids. V was trimmed by 5 bases and J by 7 bases, leaving 16 bases between them. The method was immunoSEQ multiplex PCR; TCRdb's version includes in-frame clones alone and lacks a portion of them. The table records 41,000 or so clones, over 75% of them present only once. The sequence came from an adult with COVID-19. The chain couples TRBV13 to TRBJ2-3; D ambiguous. Sequencing was carried out using naive CD4+ T cells from PBMCs, cultured in vitro. The subset denotes: naive CD4+ T cells isolated by negative enrichment. The CDR3 loop is CASSTPFFGNTQYF. As DNA, the CDR3 is TGTGCCAGCAGCACCCCCTTTTTTGGTAATACGCAGTATTTT.